The next 14 T cell receptor beta chains were all read from a single sample in a study of glioma-infiltrating T cells after dendritic cell vaccination. The method was immunoSEQ multiplex PCR; TCRdb's version includes in-frame clones alone and lacks a portion of them. Here the sample spans about 49,000 clones, approximately 83% being singletons. The specimen was blood, collected before dendritic cell vaccination. These receptors all stem from a human donor with glioblastoma.

This chain joins TRBV27 and TRBJ1-1; TRBD1 matches 7 bases. J was trimmed by 4 bases and V by 4 bases; bases with no gene match: 12. The CDR3 covers 16 residues. Per germline, CDR1 MNHEY and CDR2 SMNVEV (reference sequence). The CDR3 nucleotides are TGTGCCAGCAGTTCCCCTCTGACAGGGCCGAGCACTGAAGCTTTCTTT. Protein sequence: CASSSPLTGPSTEAFF.

The V gene is TRBV19, the J gene TRBJ2-7, with a possible D match to TRBD2 (5 bases). The CDR3 is 14 residues long. Trimming removed 5 bases from V and 0 bases from J, with 11 bases in between. The germline gives CDR1 LNHDA, CDR2 SQIVND (reference sequence). CDR3 in DNA: TGTGCCAGTAGTCCTGACGGGGTCTCCTACGAGCAGTACTTC. Amino acid sequence: CASSPDGVSYEQYF.

This chain links TRBV15 with TRBJ2-1; unclear D gene. The ends were cut back, 0 bases at V and 4 bases at J, with 4 bases in the middle. The CDR3 length is 13 residues. Germline CDR1 LNHNV, CDR2 YYDKDF (reference sequence). In DNA form, the CDR3 reads TGTGCCACCAGCAGAGAACAGTACAATGAGCAGTTCTTC. Its translation is CATSREQYNEQFF.

The chain joins TRBV4-2 to TRBJ1-5, with D perhaps matching TRBD1 (6 bases). In germline, CDR1 is LGHNA, CDR2 YNFKEQ. This CDR3 region has 16 residues. Deletions cut 0 bases from V and 7 bases from J, with 16 bases between. DNA for the CDR3: TGTGCCAGCAGCCAAGATGTGTCAGGGGTGGGACAGCCCCAGCATTTT. Residues: CASSQDVSGVGQPQHF.

The rearrangement uses TRBV10-3 and TRBJ2-5, with 10 nucleotides matching TRBD1. The germline CDR1 and CDR2 sequences are ENHRY and SYGVKD. This CDR3 has 16 amino acids. J gave up 5 bases and V 4 bases, and 10 bases lay outside the gene matches. This chain's CDR3 is CAISAEGQGNGETQYF. CDR3 DNA sequence: TGTGCCATCAGTGCCGAGGGACAGGGGAATGGCGAGACCCAGTACTTC.

The chain is built from TRBV7-2 and TRBJ2-1; 14 bases match TRBD2. This CDR3 comprises 15 residues. V lost 3 bases and J lost 9; bases outside the gene matches: 4. CDR1 is SGHTA and CDR2 is FQGNSA in the germline V gene. In DNA, the CDR3 is TGTGCCAGCAGCTTCGGGACTAGCGGGAGCGGTGAGCAGTTCTTC. This encodes CASSFGTSGSGEQFF.

The chain combines TRBV14 with TRBJ2-7; no definite D call. The V end lost 0 bases, the J end lost 7 bases, and 22 bases lay between the germline ends. The CDR3 sequence is 17 residues long. Germline CDR1 and CDR2: SGHDN and FVKESK. Here the CDR3 reads CASSQEVPIVGMVEQYF. CDR3 bases: TGTGCCAGCAGCCAAGAAGTACCCATAGTGGGCATGGTTGAGCAGTACTTC.

The rearrangement joins TRBV19 to TRBJ1-1; tentative D call: TRBD1 (5 bases). The CDR3 runs to 14 residues. V was cut by 1 base and J by 4 bases, with 10 bases left in between. Per germline, CDR1 LNHDA and CDR2 SQIVND (reference sequence). CDR3 DNA: TGTGCCAGTAGTATAGGAGGGGAGGGCACTGAAGCTTTCTTT. It is translated as CASSIGGEGTEAFF.

The V and J genes are TRBV7-2 and TRBJ2-5, with 9 positions matching TRBD2. The CDR3 is made up of 15 amino acids. CDR1 is SGHTA, CDR2 FQGNSA, per germline. J was trimmed by 2 bases and V by 4 bases; bases with no gene match: 5. The CDR3 spells CASSYSGGLQETQYF. Here the CDR3 DNA reads TGTGCCAGCAGCTACAGCGGGGGGTTACAAGAGACCCAGTACTTC.

The chain combines TRBV11-3 with TRBJ2-1, with 12 bases fitting TRBD2. J gave up 12 bases and V 1 base, and 4 bases lay outside the gene matches. The CDR3 loop spans 14 amino acids. Germline V gives CDR1 SGHNT, CDR2 YENEEA. In nucleotides, the CDR3 is TGTGCCAGCAGCTTAGTGACTAGCGGGAGTCTGCAGTTCTTC. Its protein is CASSLVTSGSLQFF.

V and J are TRBV18 and TRBJ2-7; a weak D match, TRBD2 (6 bases). The germline V gene has CDR1 KGHSH and CDR2 LQKENI. This CDR3 is 17 amino acids long. V was cut by 4 bases and J by 6 bases, with 25 bases left in between. Here the CDR3 reads CASSLLEGRGIRSEQYF. DNA for the CDR3: TGTGCCAGCTCACTCCTCGAGGGGCGGGGTATTCGATCCGAGCAGTACTTC.

The rearrangement links TRBV30 to TRBJ2-5; D is unclear. The J call is in doubt because the DNA end fits TRBJ2-7 better. This CDR3 has 14 amino acids. Germline V gene lookup returns CDR1 GTSNPN and CDR2 SVGIG (reference sequence). The CDR3 region is CAWSVRRSSYEQYF. DNA of the CDR3: TGTGCCTGGAGTGTACGTCGGAGCTCCTACGAGCAGTACTTC.

This rearrangement joins TRBV5-8 to TRBJ1-1; 7 positions agree with TRBD1. V lost 4 bases and J lost 3; bases outside the gene matches: 9. Looked up from germline, CDR1 is SGHTS and CDR2 is YDEGEE. The CDR3 sequence is 15 residues long. The CDR3 spells CASSPGQRIDTEAFF. The CDR3 DNA sequence: TGTGCCAGCAGCCCGGGACAGCGGATAGACACTGAAGCTTTCTTT.

This clone was observed a single time. The chain employs TRBV27 and TRBJ1-2; 9 bases map to TRBD1. The J segment lost 6 bases and the V segment lost 4 bases, leaving 6 bases of the junction unmatched. CDR3 length equals 14 residues. The germline V gene has CDR1 MNHEY and CDR2 SMNVEV (reference sequence). CDR3: CASSSQQGADGYTF. The DNA of the CDR3 is TGTGCCAGCAGTTCGCAACAGGGGGCAGATGGCTACACCTTC.